This passage covers 15 T cell receptor beta chains from one sample sequenced in a study of CD8 T cells in Susac syndrome. The authors reverse transcribed roughly 0.5 to 1 ug RNA with random hexamers. TCRdb passed the immunoSEQ multiplex PCR reads through MiXCR, listing each CDR3 protein once. The repertoire has about 200,000 distinct CDR3 sequences, just under 95% of them found once; the top ten carry 0.082%. What was sequenced was CD4+ T cells from PBMCs. The receptors shown here come from a human donor with multiple sclerosis.

V usage is TRBV30 and J usage is TRBJ1-2; 9 positions agree with TRBD1. Germline V gene data show CDR1 as GTSNPN and CDR2 as SVGIG (reference sequence). The junction had 8 bases not matched to a gene; V was cut back by 8 bases and J by 4 bases. CDR3 size: 13 residues. The CDR3 region is CATHRGRGYGYTF. CDR3 nucleotides: TGTGCCACCCACAGGGGGCGAGGCTATGGCTACACCTTC.

The genes are TRBV3-1 and TRBJ2-3; either TRBD1 or TRBD2 may supply D (5 bases each). This CDR3 is 15 amino acids long. V lost 1 base, J lost 1 base, and 9 bases lay in between. Germline-derived CDR1 and CDR2 are LGHDT and YNNKEL (reference sequence). The CDR3 nucleotides are TGTGCCAGCAGCCAAGTGGGGGTGCGCACAGATACGCAGTATTTT. Protein sequence: CASSQVGVRTDTQYF.

This chain joins TRBV7-6 and TRBJ2-6; a weak D match, TRBD2 (5 bases). The V end lost 0 bases, the J end lost 0 bases, and 6 bases lay between the germline ends. Germline CDR1 and CDR2: SGHVS and FNYEAQ. The CDR3 contains 16 residues. The CDR3 here is CASSLAAGSGANVLTF. As DNA, the CDR3 is TGTGCCAGCAGCTTAGCGGCGGGCTCTGGGGCCAACGTCCTGACTTTC.

The chain joins TRBV24-1 to TRBJ2-3; 10 bases align to TRBD1. The CDR3 loop spans 16 amino acids. Germline CDR1 reads KGHDR; CDR2 reads SFDVKD. The V and J ends lost 2 bases and 5 bases, in that order; junction bases with no gene match: 6. The CDR3 DNA follows: TGTGCCACCAGTGATTCCGGGACAGGGGCCGGAGATACGCAGTATTTT. Amino acid sequence: CATSDSGTGAGDTQYF.

V and J are TRBV3-1 and TRBJ2-5; 10 bases line up with TRBD2. Germline CDR1 reads LGHDT; CDR2 reads YNNKEL (reference sequence). Trimming cost V 3 bases and J 0 bases; bases outside gene matches: 4. The CDR3 has 16 residues. CDR3 protein: CASSQDLAGDQETQYF. As DNA, the CDR3 is TGTGCCAGCAGCCAGGACCTAGCGGGGGACCAAGAGACCCAGTACTTC.

The CDR3 coding sequence is TGCAGCGTTGACCCGCTACATAGCCATGGCTACACCTTC. The encoded protein is CSVDPLHSHGYTF. The V gene is TRBV29-1, the J gene TRBJ1-2; D unresolved. V lost 3 bases and J lost 6, with 14 bases in between. CDR1 is SQVTM and CDR2 is ANQGSEA in the germline V gene. The CDR3 runs to 13 residues.

The chain joins TRBV5-1 to TRBJ1-2, with 7 bases lining up with TRBD1. J gave up 6 bases and V 4 bases, and 12 bases lay outside the gene matches. Looked up from germline, CDR1 is SGHRS and CDR2 is YFSETQ. This CDR3 contains 15 residues. The DNA of the CDR3 is TGCGCCAGCAGCCCGGAGGGGGCGCAATCTAATGGCTACACCTTC. This translates into CASSPEGAQSNGYTF.

The chain couples TRBV11-1 to TRBJ2-7, with D possibly being TRBD1 (6 bases). V shed 3 bases and J shed 6 bases, with 9 bases lying between them. Germline V gene data show CDR1 as SGHAT and CDR2 as FQDESV (reference sequence). The CDR3 is 12 residues long. The CDR3 bases are TGTGCCAGCAGCTTGGACAGATCCGAGCAGTACGTC. Translated: CASSLDRSEQYV.

The chain joins TRBV3-1 to TRBJ1-2; D might be TRBD1 (6 bases). V lost 0 bases and J 3 bases, leaving 11 bases between the germline ends. The length of the CDR3 is 15 residues. Germline V gene lookup returns CDR1 LGHDT and CDR2 YNNKEL (reference sequence). The CDR3 DNA reads as TGTGCCAGCAGCCAAGATCCGGGGGGCTACTATGGCTACACCTTC. It is translated as CASSQDPGGYYGYTF.

The chain recombines TRBV30 with TRBJ1-5, with TRBD1 matching 10 bases. After removal of 0 bases from V and 4 bases from J, the junction contained 3 bases not matched to a gene. Germline values: CDR1 GTSNPN, CDR2 SVGIG (reference sequence). CDR3 size: 15 residues. The CDR3 sequence: CAWSVWDRGNQPQHF. CDR3 nucleotides: TGTGCCTGGAGTGTATGGGACAGGGGTAATCAGCCCCAGCATTTT.

V and J are TRBV11-2 and TRBJ1-1; D is perhaps TRBD1 (5 bases). CDR1 and CDR2 from the germline V gene are SGHAT and FQNNGV. The CDR3 has 13 residues. Trimming shortened V by 6 bases and J by 10 bases, and 18 bases separated the two germline ends. The CDR3 DNA reads TGTGCCAGCAGGGGATCCAGGTCGACAGCAGCTTTCTTT. Translation gives CASRGSRSTAAFF. The full variable domain, rest sourced from reference TRBV11-2 and TRBJ1-1, is EAGVAQSPRYKIIEKRQSVAFWCNPISGHATLYWYQQILGQGPKLLIQFQNNGVVDDSQLPKDRFSAERLKGVDSTLKIQPAKLEDSAVYLCASRGSRSTAAFFGQGTRLTVV.

The V gene is TRBV13, the J gene TRBJ1-1; 8 bases fit TRBD1. The CDR3 is made up of 13 amino acids. Germline loops: CDR1 PRHDT, CDR2 FYEKMQ (reference sequence). V was pared by 3 bases and J by 7 bases, with 4 bases of the junction left unmatched. The CDR3 is CASSFGQGYEAFF. As DNA, the CDR3 is TGTGCCAGCAGCTTCGGACAGGGTTATGAAGCTTTCTTT.

This clonotype was counted a single time. The chain carries TRBV30 and TRBJ1-3; D gene unclear. Germline-derived CDR1 and CDR2 are GTSNPN and SVGIG (reference sequence). Trimming pared 8 bases from V and 4 bases from J, leaving 15 bases between. The CDR3 loop spans 13 amino acids. CDR3 in amino acids: CAQMAELGNTIYF. CDR3 bases: TGTGCCCAAATGGCGGAGTTGGGAAACACCATATATTTT.

The rearrangement uses TRBV4-2 and TRBJ2-1, with 8 bases lining up with TRBD2. CDR1 and CDR2 (germline): LGHNA, YNFKEQ. The CDR3 loop spans 15 amino acids. V lost 6 bases to trimming and J lost 8 bases; unmatched junction nucleotides: 12. The CDR3 protein is CASRSKRGGIYEQFF. CDR3 nucleotides: TGTGCCAGCAGGTCAAAACGGGGGGGCATCTATGAGCAGTTCTTC.

The V and J genes are TRBV19 and TRBJ2-1; D may be TRBD1 (6 bases). CDR1 is LNHDA, CDR2 SQIVND, per germline (reference sequence). Deletions cut 2 bases from V and 6 bases from J, with 14 bases between. The CDR3 spans 15 residues. CDR3 loop: CASSIRQGSLNEQFF. The CDR3 DNA reads as TGTGCCAGTAGTATACGGCAGGGGTCCCTCAATGAGCAGTTCTTC.